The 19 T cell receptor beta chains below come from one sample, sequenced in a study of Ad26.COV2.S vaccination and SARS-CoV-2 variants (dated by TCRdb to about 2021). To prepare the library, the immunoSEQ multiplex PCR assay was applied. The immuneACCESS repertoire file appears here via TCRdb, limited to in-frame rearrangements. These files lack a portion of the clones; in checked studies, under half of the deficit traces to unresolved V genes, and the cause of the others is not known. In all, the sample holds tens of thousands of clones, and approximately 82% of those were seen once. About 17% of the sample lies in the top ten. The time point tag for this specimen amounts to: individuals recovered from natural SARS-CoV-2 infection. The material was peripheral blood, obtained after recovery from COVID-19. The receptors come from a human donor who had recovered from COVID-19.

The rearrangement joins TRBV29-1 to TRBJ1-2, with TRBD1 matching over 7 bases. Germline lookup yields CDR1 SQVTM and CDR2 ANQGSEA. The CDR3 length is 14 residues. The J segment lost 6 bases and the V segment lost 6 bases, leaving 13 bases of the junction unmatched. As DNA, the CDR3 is TGCAGCGTACCGCGCAGGGGGTATCGGGATGGCTACACCTTC. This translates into CSVPRRGYRDGYTF. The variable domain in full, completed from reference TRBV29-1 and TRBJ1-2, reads SAVISQKPSRDICQRGTSLTIQCQVDSQVTMMFWYRQQPGQSLTLIATANQGSEATYESGFVIDKFPISRPNLTFSTLTVSNMSPEDSSIYLCSVPRRGYRDGYTFGSGTRLTVV.

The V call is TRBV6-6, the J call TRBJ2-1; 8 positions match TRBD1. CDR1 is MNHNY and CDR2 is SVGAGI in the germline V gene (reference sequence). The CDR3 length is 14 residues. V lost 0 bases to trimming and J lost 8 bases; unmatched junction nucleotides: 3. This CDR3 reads CASSYSDRGDEQFF. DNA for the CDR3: TGTGCCAGCAGTTACTCCGACAGGGGCGATGAGCAGTTCTTC.

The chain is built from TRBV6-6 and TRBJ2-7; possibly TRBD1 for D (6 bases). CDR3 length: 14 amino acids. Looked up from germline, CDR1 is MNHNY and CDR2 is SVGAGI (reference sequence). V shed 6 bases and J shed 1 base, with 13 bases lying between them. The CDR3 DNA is TGTGCCAGCAGCCGACAGGTTCTATCCTACGAGCAGTACTTC. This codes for CASSRQVLSYEQYF.

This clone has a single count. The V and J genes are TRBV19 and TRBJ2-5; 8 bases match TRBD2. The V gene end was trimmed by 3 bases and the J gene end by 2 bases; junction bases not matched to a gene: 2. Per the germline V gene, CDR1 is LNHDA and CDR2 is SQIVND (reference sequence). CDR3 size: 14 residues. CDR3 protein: CASSIGGAQETQYF. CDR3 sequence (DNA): TGTGCCAGTAGTATCGGGGGGGCACAAGAGACCCAGTACTTC. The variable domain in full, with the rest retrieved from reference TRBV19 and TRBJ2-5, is DGGITQSPKYLFRKEGQNVTLSCEQNLNHDAMYWYRQDPGQGLRLIYYSQIVNDFQKGDIAEGYSVSREKKESFPLTVTSAQKNPTAFYLCASSIGGAQETQYFGPGTRLLVL.

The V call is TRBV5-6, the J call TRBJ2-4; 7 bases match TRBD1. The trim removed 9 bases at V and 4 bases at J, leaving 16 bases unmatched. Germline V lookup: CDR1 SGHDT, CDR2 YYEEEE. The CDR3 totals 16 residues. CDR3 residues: CATTQYRDRLKNIQYF. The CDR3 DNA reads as TGTGCCACCACCCAGTATAGGGACAGACTAAAAAACATTCAGTACTTC. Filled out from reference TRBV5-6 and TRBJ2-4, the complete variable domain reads DAGVTQSPTHLIKTRGQQVTLRCSPKSGHDTVSWYQQALGQGPQFIFQYYEEEERQRGNFPDRFSGHQFPNYSSELNVNALLLGDSALYLCATTQYRDRLKNIQYFGAGTRLSVL.

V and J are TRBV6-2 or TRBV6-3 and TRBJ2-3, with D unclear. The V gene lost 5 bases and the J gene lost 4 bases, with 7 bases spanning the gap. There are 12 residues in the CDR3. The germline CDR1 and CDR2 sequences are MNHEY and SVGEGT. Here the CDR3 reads CASSPASDTQYF. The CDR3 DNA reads TGTGCCAGCAGTCCCGCGTCAGATACGCAGTATTTT.

The CDR3 protein is CSVLADKITEAFF. The CDR3 DNA reads as TGCAGCGTTCTCGCAGACAAAATCACTGAAGCTTTCTTT. The J gene is TRBJ1-1, the V gene TRBV29-1; D is undetermined. There are 13 residues in the CDR3. Germline V gene sequence: CDR1 SQVTM, CDR2 ANQGSEA. Trimming removed 5 bases from V and 4 bases from J, with 14 bases in between.

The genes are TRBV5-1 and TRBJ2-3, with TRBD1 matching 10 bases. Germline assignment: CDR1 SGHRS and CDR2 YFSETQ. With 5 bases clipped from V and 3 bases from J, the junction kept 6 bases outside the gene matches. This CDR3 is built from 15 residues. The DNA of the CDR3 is TGCGCCAGCAGACCTTGGACAGGGGGAACAGATACGCAGTATTTT. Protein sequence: CASRPWTGGTDTQYF.

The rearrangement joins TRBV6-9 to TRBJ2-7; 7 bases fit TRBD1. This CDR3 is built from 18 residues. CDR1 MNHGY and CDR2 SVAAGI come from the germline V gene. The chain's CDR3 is CIDPFTGATTLNLYEQYF. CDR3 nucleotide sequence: TGTATAGACCCCTTCACAGGGGCCACGACACTTAACCTCTACGAGCAGTACTTC.

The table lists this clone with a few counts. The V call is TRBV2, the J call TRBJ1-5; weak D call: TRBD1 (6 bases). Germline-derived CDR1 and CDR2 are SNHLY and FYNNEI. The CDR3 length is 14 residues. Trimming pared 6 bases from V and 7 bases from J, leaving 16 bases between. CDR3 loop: CASREFTGNQPQHF. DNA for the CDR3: TGTGCCAGCAGAGAGTTCACAGGGAACCAGCCCCAGCATTTT.

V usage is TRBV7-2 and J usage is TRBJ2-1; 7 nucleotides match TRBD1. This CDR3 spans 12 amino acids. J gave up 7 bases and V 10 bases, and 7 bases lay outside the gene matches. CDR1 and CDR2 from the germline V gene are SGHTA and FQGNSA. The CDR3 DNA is TGTGCCATCGAGACAGGGTGGAATGAGCAGTTCTTC. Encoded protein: CAIETGWNEQFF.

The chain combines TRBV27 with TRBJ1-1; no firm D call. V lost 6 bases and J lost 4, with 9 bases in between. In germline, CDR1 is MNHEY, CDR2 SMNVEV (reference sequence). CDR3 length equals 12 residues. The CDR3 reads CASSASGTEAFF. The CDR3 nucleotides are TGTGCCAGCAGCGCAAGCGGCACTGAAGCTTTCTTT.

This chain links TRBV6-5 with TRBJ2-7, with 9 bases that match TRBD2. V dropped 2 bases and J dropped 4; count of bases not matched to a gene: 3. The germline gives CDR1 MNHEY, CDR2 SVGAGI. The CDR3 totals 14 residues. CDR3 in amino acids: CASSYRGLAYEQYF. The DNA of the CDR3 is TGTGCCAGCAGTTACCGTGGACTAGCGTACGAGCAGTACTTC.

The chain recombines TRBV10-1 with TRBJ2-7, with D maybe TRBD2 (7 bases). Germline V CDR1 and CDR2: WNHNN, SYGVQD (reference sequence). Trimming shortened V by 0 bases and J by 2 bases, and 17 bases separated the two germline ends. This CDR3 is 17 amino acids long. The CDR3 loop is CASSESFRGGPTYEQYF. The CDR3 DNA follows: TGCGCCAGCAGTGAGTCGTTCAGGGGAGGGCCGACCTACGAGCAGTACTTC.

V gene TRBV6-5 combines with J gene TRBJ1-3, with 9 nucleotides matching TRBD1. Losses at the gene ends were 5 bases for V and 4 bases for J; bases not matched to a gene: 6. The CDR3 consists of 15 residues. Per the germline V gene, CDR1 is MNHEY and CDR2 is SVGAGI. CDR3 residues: CASSRTGVAGNTIYF. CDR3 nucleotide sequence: TGTGCCAGCAGTCGGACAGGGGTGGCGGGAAACACCATATATTTT.

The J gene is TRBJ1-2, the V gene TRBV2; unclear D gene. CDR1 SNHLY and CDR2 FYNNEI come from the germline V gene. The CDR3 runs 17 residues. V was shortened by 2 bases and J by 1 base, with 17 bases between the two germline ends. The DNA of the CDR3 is TGTGCCAGCAGTGAATTGGGTAGTATTACCGTTAACTATGGCTACACCTTC. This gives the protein CASSELGSITVNYGYTF.

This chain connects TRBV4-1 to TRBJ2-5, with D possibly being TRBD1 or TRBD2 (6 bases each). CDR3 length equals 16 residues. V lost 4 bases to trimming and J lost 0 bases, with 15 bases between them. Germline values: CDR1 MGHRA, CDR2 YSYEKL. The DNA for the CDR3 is TGCGCCAGCAGCCCAGGAGGGGGACCGGACCAAGAGACCCAGTACTTC. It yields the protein CASSPGGGPDQETQYF.

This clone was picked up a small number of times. The CDR3 is CASSPQGQGNTGELFF. The CDR3 region has the DNA TGCGCCAGCAGCCCGCAAGGACAGGGAAACACCGGGGAGCTGTTTTTT. The gene calls are TRBV5-1 and TRBJ2-2, with TRBD1 matching 8 bases. J was trimmed by 2 bases and V by 4 bases; bases with no gene match: 7. Germline V lookup: CDR1 SGHRS, CDR2 YFSETQ. This CDR3 has 16 amino acids.

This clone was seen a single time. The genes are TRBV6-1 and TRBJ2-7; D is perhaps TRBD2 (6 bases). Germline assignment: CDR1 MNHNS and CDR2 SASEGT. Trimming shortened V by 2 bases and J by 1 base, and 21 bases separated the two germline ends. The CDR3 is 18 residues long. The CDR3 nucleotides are TGTGCCAGCAGTGAATTTTTCTCCAGGGACTTTCGATCCTACGAGCAGTACTTC. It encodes CASSEFFSRDFRSYEQYF.